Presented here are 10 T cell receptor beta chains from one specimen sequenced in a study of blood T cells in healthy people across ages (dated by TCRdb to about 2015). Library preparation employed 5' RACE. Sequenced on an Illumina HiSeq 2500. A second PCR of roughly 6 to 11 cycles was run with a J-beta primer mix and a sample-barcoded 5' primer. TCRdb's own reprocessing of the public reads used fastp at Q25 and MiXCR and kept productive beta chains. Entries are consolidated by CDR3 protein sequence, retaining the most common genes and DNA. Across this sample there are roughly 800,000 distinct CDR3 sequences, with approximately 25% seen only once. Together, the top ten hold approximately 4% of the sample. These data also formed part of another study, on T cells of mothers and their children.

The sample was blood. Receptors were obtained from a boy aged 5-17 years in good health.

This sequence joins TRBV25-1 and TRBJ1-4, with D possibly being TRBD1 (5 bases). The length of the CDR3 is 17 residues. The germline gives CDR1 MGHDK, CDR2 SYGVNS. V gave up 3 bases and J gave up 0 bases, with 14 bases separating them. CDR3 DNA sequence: TGTGCCAGCAGTGATGACAGACTCTTTGCAACTAATGAAAAACTGTTTTTT. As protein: CASSDDRLFATNEKLFF.

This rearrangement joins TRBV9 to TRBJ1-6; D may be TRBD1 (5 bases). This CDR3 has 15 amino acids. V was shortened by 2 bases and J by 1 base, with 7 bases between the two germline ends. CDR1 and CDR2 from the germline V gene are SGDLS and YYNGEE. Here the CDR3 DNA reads TGTGCCAGCAGCGTCGAGGGGTCCTATAATTCACCCCTCCACTTT. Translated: CASSVEGSYNSPLHF.

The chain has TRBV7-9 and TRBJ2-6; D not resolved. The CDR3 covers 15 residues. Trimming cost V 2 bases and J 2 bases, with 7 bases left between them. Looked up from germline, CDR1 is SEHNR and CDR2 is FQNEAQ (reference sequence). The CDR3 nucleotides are TGTGCCAGCAGCTTAAATCACGCTGGGGCCAACGTCCTGACTTTC. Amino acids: CASSLNHAGANVLTF.

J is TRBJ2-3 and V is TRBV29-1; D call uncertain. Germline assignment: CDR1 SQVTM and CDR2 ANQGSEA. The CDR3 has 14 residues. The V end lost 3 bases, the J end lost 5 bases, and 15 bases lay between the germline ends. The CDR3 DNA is TGCAGCGTTGAGACCTACAGAGAAGGAGATACGCAGTATTTT. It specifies CSVETYREGDTQYF.

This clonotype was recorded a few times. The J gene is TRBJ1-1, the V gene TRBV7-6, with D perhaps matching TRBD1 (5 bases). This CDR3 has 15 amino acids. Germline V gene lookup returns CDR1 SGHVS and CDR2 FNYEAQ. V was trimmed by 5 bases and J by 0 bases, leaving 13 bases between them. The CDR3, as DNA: TGTGCCAGCAGCATAGATCCAGGGATGAACACTGAAGCTTTCTTT. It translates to CASSIDPGMNTEAFF.

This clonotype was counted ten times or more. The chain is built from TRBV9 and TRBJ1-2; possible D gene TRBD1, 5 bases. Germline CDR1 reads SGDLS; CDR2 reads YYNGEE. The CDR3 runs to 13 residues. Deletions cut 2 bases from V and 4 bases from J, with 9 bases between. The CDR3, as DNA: TGTGCCAGCAGCGTCGGGGCTGGCTATGGCTACACCTTC. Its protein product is CASSVGAGYGYTF.

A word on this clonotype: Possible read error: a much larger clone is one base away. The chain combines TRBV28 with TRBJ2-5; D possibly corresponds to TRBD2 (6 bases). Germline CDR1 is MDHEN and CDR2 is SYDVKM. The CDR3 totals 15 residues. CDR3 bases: TGTGCCAGCAGTTTAGTAGCGGAGCCCTCCTACGAGCAGTGCTTC. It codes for CASSLVAEPSYEQCF.

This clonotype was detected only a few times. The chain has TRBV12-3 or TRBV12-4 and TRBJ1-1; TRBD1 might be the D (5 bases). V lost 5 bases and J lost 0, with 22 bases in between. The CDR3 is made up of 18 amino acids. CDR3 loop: CASSAPRDGTFMNTEAFF. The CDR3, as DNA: TGTGCCAGCAGTGCCCCGAGGGACGGCACATTTATGAACACTGAAGCTTTCTTT.

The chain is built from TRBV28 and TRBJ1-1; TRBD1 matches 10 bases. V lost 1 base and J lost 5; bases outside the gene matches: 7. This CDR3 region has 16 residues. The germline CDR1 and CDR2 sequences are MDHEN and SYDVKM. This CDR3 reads CASSLYTGTGVTEAFF. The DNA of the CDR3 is TGTGCCAGCAGTTTATACACCGGGACAGGGGTTACTGAAGCTTTCTTT.

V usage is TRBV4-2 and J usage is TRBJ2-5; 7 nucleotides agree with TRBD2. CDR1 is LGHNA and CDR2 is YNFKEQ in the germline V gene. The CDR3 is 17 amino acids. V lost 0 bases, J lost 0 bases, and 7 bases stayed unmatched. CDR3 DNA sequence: TGTGCCAGCAGCCAAGAAGAACGGGGGGATTACCAAGAGACCCAGTACTTC. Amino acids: CASSQEERGDYQETQYF.